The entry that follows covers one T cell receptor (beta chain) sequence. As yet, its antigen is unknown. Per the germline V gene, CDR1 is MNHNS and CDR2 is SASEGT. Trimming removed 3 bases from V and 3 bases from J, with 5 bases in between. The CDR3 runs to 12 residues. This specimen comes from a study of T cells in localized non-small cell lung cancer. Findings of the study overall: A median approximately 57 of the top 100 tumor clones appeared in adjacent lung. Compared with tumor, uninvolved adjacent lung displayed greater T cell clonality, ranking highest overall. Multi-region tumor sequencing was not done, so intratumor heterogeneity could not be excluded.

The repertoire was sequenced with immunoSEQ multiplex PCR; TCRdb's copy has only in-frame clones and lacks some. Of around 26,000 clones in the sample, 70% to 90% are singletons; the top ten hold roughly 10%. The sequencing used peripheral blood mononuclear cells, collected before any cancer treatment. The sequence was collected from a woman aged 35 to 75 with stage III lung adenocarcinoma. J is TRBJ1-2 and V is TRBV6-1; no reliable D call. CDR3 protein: CASSETDYGYTF. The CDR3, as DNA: TGTGCCAGCAGTGAGACGGACTATGGCTACACCTTC.